This T cell receptor beta chain was obtained from a study of T cell repertoires in cytomegalovirus infection. Details on this clonotype: Its antigen is as yet unknown.

Using its own MiXCR run on the reads, TCRdb lists one record per CDR3 protein. The data contain 450,000 to 550,000 distinct CDR3 sequences, more than 15% of them singletons. Findings of the study overall: Cumulative public TCR beta family frequency identified carriers of CMV plus the relevant HLA.

The CDR3 totals 15 residues. Per the germline V gene, CDR1 is MNHEY and CDR2 is SMNVEV (reference sequence). V was pared by 5 bases and J by 3 bases, with 6 bases of the junction left unmatched. This receptor was identified in a human donor in good health (CMV status not recorded). Some clones in this sample may be carry-over from other donors' samples. Material for sequencing was CD8+ T cells from PBMCs. The rearrangement uses TRBV27 and TRBJ2-1, with 8 positions matching TRBD2. The CDR3 loop reads CASSPSAGVYNEQFF. DNA for the CDR3: TGTGCCAGCAGTCCTTCAGCGGGAGTCTACAATGAGCAGTTCTTC.